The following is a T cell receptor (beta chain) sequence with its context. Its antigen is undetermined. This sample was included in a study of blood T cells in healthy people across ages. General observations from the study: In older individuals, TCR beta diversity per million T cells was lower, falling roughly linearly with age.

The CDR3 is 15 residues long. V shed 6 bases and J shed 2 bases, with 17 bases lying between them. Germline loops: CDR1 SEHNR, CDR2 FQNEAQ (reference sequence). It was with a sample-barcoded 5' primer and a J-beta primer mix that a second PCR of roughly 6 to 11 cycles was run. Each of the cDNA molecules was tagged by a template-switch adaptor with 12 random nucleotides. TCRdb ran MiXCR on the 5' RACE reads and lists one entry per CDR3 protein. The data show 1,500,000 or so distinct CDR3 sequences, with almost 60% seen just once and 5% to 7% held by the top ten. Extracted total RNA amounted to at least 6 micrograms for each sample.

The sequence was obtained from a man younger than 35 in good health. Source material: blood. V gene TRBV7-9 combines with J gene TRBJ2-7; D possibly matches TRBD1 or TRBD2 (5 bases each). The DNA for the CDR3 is TGTGCCAGCAGGGACTCAGGGTTAGGGACCTACGAGCAGTACTTC. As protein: CASRDSGLGTYEQYF. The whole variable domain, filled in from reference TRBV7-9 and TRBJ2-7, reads DTGVSQNPRHKITKRGQNVTFRCDPISEHNRLYWYRQTLGQGPEFLTYFQNEAQLEKSRLLSDRFSAERPKGSFSTLEIQRTEQGDSAMYLCASRDSGLGTYEQYFGPGTRLTVT.